What follows are 28 T cell receptor beta chains derived from one specimen sequenced in a study of T cells in Graves' hyperthyroidism and ophthalmopathy. RNA transcripts yielded amplified TCR beta CDR3 regions. HTBI primers were the set used in a first-round RT-PCR of the TCR CDR3. TCRdb reprocessed the multiplex PCR reads via MiXCR and lists one record per CDR3 protein. Of about 400,000 distinct CDR3 sequences detected, 15% to 18% appear once; the ten largest clones hold just under 8%. Sequencing was carried out using blood. These receptors all stem from a woman between 18 and 29 years old with Graves' hyperthyroidism.

Comment on this clonotype: This clone may be a read error of a much larger clone one base away. The V and J genes are TRBV15 and TRBJ1-5; 9 bases agree with TRBD1. Germline-derived CDR1 and CDR2 are LNHNV and YYDKDF (reference sequence). This CDR3 spans 16 amino acids. CDR3 bases: TGTGCCACCAACAGAGGACTCGGGACAGGGAGTCAGCCCCAGCATTTT. Protein sequence: CATNRGLGTGSQPQHF.

The sample holds one count of this clonotype. Being one base from a much bigger clone, this may be a read error. The rearrangement joins TRBV15 to TRBJ2-1, with D unclear. CDR3 size: 13 residues. V gave up 0 bases and J gave up 6 bases, with 6 bases separating them. Germline assignment: CDR1 LNHNV and CDR2 YYDKDF (reference sequence). Here the CDR3 DNA reads TGTGCCACCAGCAGAGACTCGTCCAATGAGCAGTTCTTC. Protein: CATSRDSSNEQFF.

Many counts were recorded for this clonotype. The genes are TRBV3-1 and TRBJ2-5, with D unclear. The CDR3 runs 13 residues. Germline assignment: CDR1 LGHDT and CDR2 YNNKEL (reference sequence). V lost 3 bases, J lost 3 bases, and 8 bases lay in between. CDR3 DNA: TGTGCCAGCAGCCAGTATGCCAAAGAGACCCAGTACTTC. This codes for CASSQYAKETQYF.

This clonotype was seen at least ten times. The chain recombines TRBV7-2 with TRBJ2-1; D possibly matches TRBD1 or TRBD2 (6 bases each). Germline CDR1 is SGHTA and CDR2 is FQGNSA. This CDR3 has 17 residues. Trimming cost V 4 bases and J 2 bases, with 18 bases left between them. The CDR3 DNA is TGTGCCAGCAGCTCCCCGGGGGCTACGGATGCCTACAATGAGCAGTTCTTC. This gives the protein CASSSPGATDAYNEQFF.

Concerning this clonotype: A single base separates this from a much larger clone, so it may be a read error. The CDR3 DNA sequence: TGTGCCAGCAGGTACCCAGGGGGCGAGCTGTACTTC. Translating it yields CASRYPGGELYF. V is TRBV11-3 and J is TRBJ2-7; 8 bases align to TRBD1. Germline loops: CDR1 SGHNT, CDR2 YENEEA. The CDR3 length is 12 residues.

The chain joins TRBV9 to TRBJ2-3; D gene unclear. The CDR3 is made up of 13 amino acids. Trimming removed 1 base from V and 4 bases from J, with 7 bases in between. CDR1 and CDR2 (germline): SGDLS, YYNGEE. The CDR3 region has the DNA TGTGCCAGCAGCGTATGGAGTGCAGATACGCAGTATTTT. Protein product: CASSVWSADTQYF.

The J gene is TRBJ1-3, the V gene TRBV12-3 or TRBV12-4; no clear D gene. With 3 bases removed from V and 14 bases from J, the gap between germline ends came to 14 bases. The CDR3 covers 12 residues. CDR3 sequence reads: CASSLTRANLYF. CDR3 nucleotides: TGTGCCAGCAGTTTGACCCGGGCCAACTTATATTTT.

There are many counts of this clonotype. V is TRBV6-1 and J is TRBJ1-2; possible D gene TRBD1, 6 bases. Germline assignment: CDR1 MNHNS and CDR2 SASEGT. V gave up 5 bases and J gave up 8 bases, with 18 bases separating them. CDR3 size: 14 residues. The CDR3 here is CASSYGWTVPGYTF. CDR3 nucleotide sequence: TGTGCCAGCAGTTACGGCTGGACAGTGCCAGGCTACACCTTC.

Details on this clonotype: At one end the junction does not follow the germline gene, possibly because of a read error. This rearrangement joins TRBV28 to TRBJ2-7; D is unresolved. The CDR3 contains 11 residues. In germline, CDR1 is MDHEN, CDR2 SYDVKM. The CDR3 bases are TGTGCCAGCAGCCTCCTTGTAGAGCGGTACTTC. Protein: CASSLLVERYF. Combining the CDR3 with reference TRBV28 and TRBJ2-7 gives the whole variable domain DVKVTQSSRYLVKRTGEKVFLECVQDMDHENMFWYRQDPGLGLRLIYFSYDVKMKEKGDIPEGYSVSREKKERFSLILESASTNQTSMYLCASSLLVERYFGPGTRLTVT.

The table lists this clonotype with a few counts. The chain has TRBV19 and TRBJ2-7; D may be TRBD2 (6 bases). V was trimmed by 3 bases and J by 7 bases, leaving 19 bases between them. Germline V gives CDR1 LNHDA, CDR2 SQIVND (reference sequence). The CDR3 has 15 residues. The CDR3 DNA sequence: TGTGCCAGTAGTATGCTCAGGCGGGACGTGGGTGAGCAGTACTTC. Amino acids: CASSMLRRDVGEQYF. Together with reference TRBV19 and TRBJ2-7, the CDR3 gives the full variable domain: DGGITQSPKYLFRKEGQNVTLSCEQNLNHDAMYWYRQDPGQGLRLIYYSQIVNDFQKGDIAEGYSVSREKKESFPLTVTSAQKNPTAFYLCASSMLRRDVGEQYFGPGTRLTVT.

This chain uses TRBV19 with TRBJ1-5; D gene unclear. Germline V gene lookup returns CDR1 LNHDA and CDR2 SQIVND (reference sequence). CDR3 length: 13 amino acids. V gave up 5 bases and J gave up 7 bases, with 12 bases separating them. The CDR3 region is CASSWAARQPQHF. Here the CDR3 DNA reads TGTGCCAGTAGTTGGGCCGCGAGGCAGCCCCAGCATTTT. The full variable domain, its missing parts supplied by reference TRBV19 and TRBJ1-5, is DGGITQSPKYLFRKEGQNVTLSCEQNLNHDAMYWYRQDPGQGLRLIYYSQIVNDFQKGDIAEGYSVSREKKESFPLTVTSAQKNPTAFYLCASSWAARQPQHFGDGTRLSIL.

The chain joins TRBV28 to TRBJ2-7; 8 bases line up with TRBD2. Germline CDR1 MDHEN, CDR2 SYDVKM. Germline trimming cut 3 bases from V and 2 bases from J; bases unmatched to any gene: 9. CDR3 length: 16 amino acids. CDR3 in DNA: TGTGCCAGCAGTTTCCTCATTACCGGGAGGGCCTACGAGCAGTACTTC. Translated, it gives CASSFLITGRAYEQYF.

The chain joins TRBV5-1 to TRBJ2-5; the match to TRBD1 covers 7 bases. V lost 1 base to trimming and J lost 5 bases; unmatched junction nucleotides: 11. This CDR3 contains 16 residues. Germline V gene sequence: CDR1 SGHRS, CDR2 YFSETQ. CDR3: CASSLSPRGLEETQYF. CDR3 sequence (DNA): TGCGCCAGCAGCTTGTCCCCGAGGGGGCTTGAGGAGACCCAGTACTTC.

The chain has TRBV30 and TRBJ2-1; D not resolved. Germline values: CDR1 GTSNPN, CDR2 SVGIG (reference sequence). The germline V and J ends were trimmed by 4 bases and 8 bases, with 15 bases remaining between them. The CDR3 extends over 13 amino acids. CDR3: CAWTRPLRDEQFF. CDR3 nucleotide sequence: TGTGCCTGGACCAGACCCCTCCGGGATGAGCAGTTCTTC.

The J gene is TRBJ2-2, the V gene TRBV7-9; 7 bases are a match to TRBD1. Germline CDR1 and CDR2: SEHNR and FQNEAQ (reference sequence). With 6 bases clipped from V and 5 bases from J, the junction kept 3 bases outside the gene matches. The CDR3 totals 13 residues. CDR3 nucleotides: TGTGCCAGCAGACCAGGGGGAACCGGGGAGCTGTTTTTT. It translates to CASRPGGTGELFF.

This clonotype was observed at least ten times. The J gene is TRBJ1-4, the V gene TRBV20-1; D is unresolved. This CDR3 is built from 17 residues. Germline-derived CDR1 and CDR2 are DFQATT and SNEGSKA (reference sequence). V was clipped by 1 base and J by 3 bases, with 18 bases between them. The CDR3 bases are TGCAGTGCTAGAGGAATACAGAGATTCCGCGCTAATGAAAAACTGTTTTTT. This gives the protein CSARGIQRFRANEKLFF.

This clonotype was seen repeatedly, ten times or more. The V and J genes are TRBV12-3 or TRBV12-4 and TRBJ2-2; D gene ambiguous. V lost 4 bases to trimming and J lost 13 bases, with 10 bases between them. The CDR3 runs to 11 residues. The CDR3 loop reads CASSSGPGLFF. In nucleotides, the CDR3 is TGTGCCAGCAGTTCTGGGCCGGGGCTGTTTTTT.

Many counts were recorded for this clonotype. J is TRBJ2-1 and V is TRBV28, with a possible D match to TRBD2 (6 bases). CDR1 and CDR2 from the germline V gene are MDHEN and SYDVKM. Trimming cost V 5 bases and J 5 bases, with 16 bases left between them. The CDR3 is 15 residues long. The CDR3 protein is CASSPTSWANNEQFF. DNA for the CDR3: TGTGCCAGCAGTCCTACTAGCTGGGCTAACAATGAGCAGTTCTTC.

The J gene is TRBJ1-4, the V gene TRBV12-3 or TRBV12-4; 7 positions agree with TRBD1. After removal of 5 bases from V and 8 bases from J, the junction contained 8 bases not matched to a gene. The CDR3 consists of 14 residues. The CDR3 DNA follows: TGTGCCAGCAGTAATCGCCAGGGGGGCGAAAAACTGTTTTTT. Translated: CASSNRQGGEKLFF.

The rearrangement uses TRBV6-1 and TRBJ2-7; D is perhaps TRBD1 or TRBD2 (6 bases each). This CDR3 region has 14 residues. Deletions cut 3 bases from V and 3 bases from J, with 12 bases between. CDR1 and CDR2 from the germline V gene are MNHNS and SASEGT. The CDR3 nucleotides read TGTGCCAGCAGTGAGAGGGGGGAAAGCTACGAGCAGTACTTC. This encodes CASSERGESYEQYF.

This clonotype was counted ten times or more. This rearrangement joins TRBV28 to TRBJ1-5, with D unresolved. The V end was cut by 2 bases, the J end by 6 bases, with 8 bases between. Germline CDR1 is MDHEN and CDR2 is SYDVKM. This CDR3 is 13 amino acids long. The CDR3, as DNA: TGTGCCAGCAGTTTACTCCAAAGTCAGCCCCAGCATTTT. Translation gives CASSLLQSQPQHF.

In its sample, this clonotype was seen many times. The rearrangement uses TRBV5-1 and TRBJ2-1; D uncertain. CDR1 and CDR2 from the germline V gene are SGHRS and YFSETQ. This CDR3 is 15 amino acids long. V was cut by 2 bases and J by 0 bases, with 9 bases left in between. The CDR3 is CASSFSLSSYNEQFF. The CDR3 DNA follows: TGCGCCAGCAGCTTCTCTCTGAGCTCCTACAATGAGCAGTTCTTC.

This clonotype was recorded at least ten times. This rearrangement joins TRBV28 to TRBJ2-2; 9 nucleotides line up with TRBD1. The V gene end was trimmed by 5 bases and the J gene end by 5 bases; junction bases not matched to a gene: 6. This CDR3 region has 15 residues. Germline V lookup: CDR1 MDHEN, CDR2 SYDVKM. CDR3 bases: TGTGCCAGCAGTCTACGGACAGGGGTAACCGGGGAGCTGTTTTTT. Translating it yields CASSLRTGVTGELFF.

This clonotype was counted at least ten times. V and J are TRBV12-3 or TRBV12-4 and TRBJ1-3; 7 bases map to TRBD1. The CDR3 totals 15 residues. J lost 5 bases, V lost 2 bases, and 6 bases had no gene match. CDR3 bases: TGTGCCAGCAGTTTAACAGGGGCGACGCGAAACACCATATATTTT. This encodes CASSLTGATRNTIYF.

This clonotype was detected ten times or more. Written as DNA, the CDR3 is TGTGCCAGCAGCTCGGACAGGGGCTCCTACGAGCAGTACTTC. Translation: CASSSDRGSYEQYF. The chain carries TRBV7-2 and TRBJ2-7, with 9 bases identical to TRBD1. V dropped 4 bases and J dropped 0; count of bases not matched to a gene: 1. This CDR3 spans 14 amino acids. CDR1 is SGHTA, CDR2 FQGNSA, per germline. Looking up the rest from reference TRBV7-2 and TRBJ2-7 gives the full variable domain: GAGVSQSPSNKVTEKGKDVELRCDPISGHTALYWYRQSLGQGLEFLIYFQGNSAPDKSGLPSDRFSAERTGGSVSTLTIQRTQQEDSAVYLCASSSDRGSYEQYFGPGTRLTVT.

This clonotype was recorded many times. The chain uses TRBV28 and TRBJ1-3; the D gene is possibly TRBD1 (5 bases). This CDR3 contains 16 residues. The germline V and J ends were trimmed by 7 bases and 1 base, with 17 bases remaining between them. Germline V gene sequence: CDR1 MDHEN, CDR2 SYDVKM. The CDR3 spells CASTLGGAKSGNTIYF. CDR3 nucleotide sequence: TGTGCCAGCACCCTGGGAGGGGCTAAGTCTGGAAACACCATATATTTT.

This clonotype was recorded a few times. The V gene is TRBV11-1, the J gene TRBJ1-2, with 8 positions matching TRBD1. Germline V gene lookup returns CDR1 SGHAT and CDR2 FQDESV (reference sequence). The CDR3 has 13 amino acids. Trimming at V came to 5 bases and at J to 13 bases, leaving 12 bases not matched to a gene. The CDR3 here is CASSRTGSQELTF. For the CDR3, the DNA is TGTGCCAGCAGCCGGACAGGGAGCCAAGAGCTCACCTTC.

The gene calls are TRBV9 and TRBJ1-2, with TRBD1 matching 9 bases. This CDR3 is 16 amino acids long. Germline CDR1 SGDLS, CDR2 YYNGEE. V lost 4 bases to trimming and J lost 3 bases; unmatched junction nucleotides: 10. The CDR3 protein is CASSPRTGEDDYGYTF. CDR3 bases: TGTGCCAGCAGCCCACGGACAGGGGAGGATGACTATGGCTACACCTTC.